A selection of T cell receptor beta chains follows, all from one sample in a study of stem cell transplantation in POMP-related autoinflammatory disease. Sequenced by immunoSEQ multiplex PCR; TCRdb stores in-frame clones only, minus some. The data hold some 68,000 clones, with roughly 90% observed a single time. Sequenced here: CD4+ T cells from PBMCs, sampled after stem cell transplantation. The receptors come from a human patient with POMP-related autoinflammation and immune dysregulation (PRAID). Some of the T cells may derive from the graft donor. Both conserved end residues are part of each CDR3. D genes are given only for firm matches. Clone size appears in some rows only: once, few, many, or a class for an expanded clone.

>TRBV29-1|TRBJ2-4|TRBD1|.|17
CSVVGIGTAIAKNIQYF
TGCAGCGTTGTGGGAATCGGGACAGCGATAGCCAAAAACATTCAGTACTTC
>TRBV6-5|TRBJ1-2|TRBD1|.|13
CASRGDRGLGYTF
TGTGCCAGCAGGGGGGACAGGGGGCTTGGCTACACCTTC
>TRBV29-1|TRBJ1-1|TRBD1|.|13
CSVTQGMNTEAFF
TGCAGCGTTACACAGGGGATGAACACTGAAGCTTTCTTT
>TRBV7-9|TRBJ1-5|TRBD1|.|17
CASSIWTGKKSNQPQHF
TGTGCCAGCAGCATTTGGACAGGGAAAAAAAGCAATCAGCCCCAGCATTTT
>TRBV29-1|TRBJ2-7|.|.|14
CSVARGTVDNEQYF
TGCAGCGTTGCTCGGGGGACAGTCGACAACGAGCAGTACTTC
>TRBV5-1|TRBJ2-7|.|.|13
CASSLGSTYEQYF
TGCGCCAGCAGCTTGGGGAGTACCTACGAGCAGTACTTC
>TRBV7-9|TRBJ2-5|.|.|13
CASSSMAEETQYF
TGTGCCAGCAGCTCAATGGCTGAAGAGACCCAGTACTTC
>TRBV2|TRBJ2-4|TRBD2|.|14
CASIGQRGKNIQYF
TGTGCCAGCATCGGACAGCGGGGGAAAAACATTCAGTACTTC
>TRBV2|TRBJ1-4|TRBD1|.|13
CATSGTGNEKLFF
TGTGCCACCTCCGGGACAGGGAATGAAAAACTGTTTTTT
>TRBV19|TRBJ2-7|TRBD1|once|11
CATTGGYEQYF
TGTGCCACCACAGGGGGCTACGAGCAGTACTTC
>TRBV5-1|TRBJ2-1|TRBD2|.|18
CASSLEGSGRAAYNEQFF
TGCGCCAGCAGCTTGGAAGGTAGCGGGAGGGCCGCCTACAATGAGCAGTTCTTC
>TRBV24-1|TRBJ2-7|TRBD1|.|15
CATSDPRQGGYEQYF
TGTGCCACCAGCGACCCGAGACAGGGGGGTTACGAGCAGTACTTC
>TRBV6-1|TRBJ2-7|TRBD2|.|15
CASSDGGSTPYEQYF
TGTGCCAGCAGTGACGGCGGGAGTACCCCCTACGAGCAGTACTTC
>TRBV7-8|TRBJ2-7|TRBD2|.|17
CASSLVGERLAGFEQYF
TGTGCCAGCAGCTTAGTGGGGGAGAGACTAGCGGGATTCGAGCAGTACTTC
>TRBV6-1|TRBJ2-7|.|.|13
CASSEVREYEQYF
TGTGCCAGCAGTGAGGTCAGGGAGTACGAGCAGTACTTC
>TRBV10-2|TRBJ2-3|TRBD2|.|14
CASKRGLGTDTQYF
TGCGCCAGCAAACGGGGACTAGGGACAGATACGCAGTATTTT
>TRBV6-6|TRBJ1-4|.|.|15
CASSYGTARNEKLFF
TGTGCCAGCAGTTACGGGACTGCAAGGAATGAAAAACTGTTTTTT
>TRBV4-2|TRBJ2-5|TRBD1|.|17
CASSTPSGQGAAETQYF
TGTGCCAGCAGCACACCCTCTGGACAGGGAGCAGCAGAGACCCAGTACTTC
>TRBV19|TRBJ1-2|.|once|14
CASTGTHSAYGYTF
TGTGCCAGTACGGGGACACACTCTGCCTATGGCTACACCTTC
>TRBV19|TRBJ1-6|.|once|15
CASSIDALGYSPLHF
TGTGCCAGTAGTATAGACGCCCTCGGGTATTCACCCCTCCACTTT
>TRBV18|TRBJ1-5|TRBD1|.|16
CASSPRAGGGNQPQHF
TGTGCCAGCTCACCGAGGGCAGGGGGCGGCAATCAGCCCCAGCATTTT
>TRBV4-1|TRBJ2-1|.|.|14
CASSQDRRNNEQFF
TGCGCCAGCAGCCAAGATAGACGGAACAATGAGCAGTTCTTC
>TRBV11-2|TRBJ2-4|.|once|15
CASSLTPSEENIQYF
TGTGCCAGCAGCTTAACCCCCTCCGAAGAAAACATTCAGTACTTC
>TRBV7-9|TRBJ2-5|.|.|16
CASSLLGEIAQETQYF
TGTGCCAGCAGCTTACTGGGGGAAATAGCCCAAGAGACCCAGTACTTC
>TRBV3-1/TRBV3-2|TRBJ2-1|TRBD2|.|16
CASSPTTSGRNNEQFF
TGTGCCAGCAGCCCGACGACTAGCGGGAGGAACAATGAGCAGTTCTTC
>TRBV6-6|TRBJ2-2|.|.|16
CASSPGLTAGTGELFF
TGTGCCAGCAGCCCCGGACTAACCGCGGGCACCGGGGAGCTGTTTTTT
>TRBV2|TRBJ2-5|TRBD1|once|14
CATKLGQIQETQYF
TGTGCCACCAAATTGGGACAGATCCAAGAGACCCAGTACTTC
>TRBV24-1|TRBJ2-3|.|once|12
CATSDLGFTQYF
TGTGCCACCAGTGATTTGGGGTTTACGCAGTATTTT
>TRBV6-5|TRBJ1-2|.|medium-sized|12
CASSYYGYGYTF
TGTGCCAGCAGTTACTACGGCTATGGCTACACCTTC
>TRBV4-1|TRBJ1-1|.|few|13
CASSQAGWTEAFF
TGCGCCAGCAGCCAAGCGGGATGGACTGAAGCTTTCTTT
>TRBV24-1|TRBJ2-3|.|.|13
CATSDPATDTQYF
TGTGCCACCAGTGACCCGGCCACAGATACGCAGTATTTT
>TRBV2|TRBJ1-1|.|.|19
CASSDSRQRVGEQDTEAFF
TGTGCCAGCAGTGACTCGCGACAGAGAGTGGGGGAACAGGACACTGAAGCTTTCTTT
>TRBV3-1/TRBV3-2|TRBJ2-3|TRBD2|.|15
CASSLIAGGTDTQYF
TGTGCCAGCAGCCTTATAGCGGGAGGCACAGATACGCAGTATTTT
>TRBV3-1/TRBV3-2|TRBJ2-7|.|.|14
CASSQDAVPYEQYF
TGTGCCAGCAGCCAAGATGCCGTTCCCTACGAGCAGTACTTC
>TRBV9|TRBJ2-3|TRBD2|.|15
CASSPSSGSADTQYF
TGTGCCAGCAGCCCATCTAGCGGGAGCGCAGATACGCAGTATTTT
>TRBV5-1|TRBJ1-4|TRBD1|.|14
CASSPGQISEKLFF
TGCGCCAGCAGCCCGGGACAGATAAGTGAAAAACTGTTTTTT
>TRBV7-2|TRBJ1-3|.|.|15
CASSLVAGGINTIYF
TGTGCCAGCAGCTTAGTAGCGGGAGGGATAAACACCATATATTTT
>TRBV19|TRBJ2-4|.|few|20
CASSRTRLAMGLGAKNIQYF
TGTGCCAGTAGTCGAACTCGGTTGGCTATGGGTCTTGGGGCCAAAAACATTCAGTACTTC
>TRBV5-8|TRBJ2-1|.|few|14
CASSLRGRYNEQFF
TGTGCCAGCAGCTTGCGTGGCCGATACAATGAGCAGTTCTTC
>TRBV5-1|TRBJ2-3|TRBD1|.|14
CASSSGTGEDTQYF
TGCGCCAGCAGCTCCGGGACAGGGGAGGATACGCAGTATTTT
>TRBV6-5|TRBJ2-7|.|.|14
CASTPGGSSYEQYF
TGTGCCAGCACCCCTGGGGGCAGCTCCTACGAGCAGTACTTC
>TRBV7-3|TRBJ2-7|.|.|15
CASSLVGDGSYEQYF
TGTGCCAGCAGCTTAGTGGGAGATGGTTCCTACGAGCAGTACTTC
>TRBV4-1|TRBJ1-4|TRBD1|.|15
CASSQAGQGKEKLFF
TGCGCCAGCAGCCAAGCCGGACAGGGGAAAGAAAAACTGTTTTTT
>TRBV4-1|TRBJ2-3|TRBD2|.|17
CASSQEPAGGGTDTQYF
TGCGCCAGCAGCCAAGAACCAGCGGGAGGTGGCACAGATACGCAGTATTTT
>TRBV6-6|TRBJ1-5|.|.|14
CASSAPDSNQPQHF
TGTGCCAGCAGTGCCCCCGACAGCAATCAGCCCCAGCATTTT
>TRBV10-1|TRBJ1-5|.|.|12
CASSPGPEPQHF
TGCGCCAGCAGTCCGGGGCCGGAGCCCCAGCATTTT
>TRBV12-5|TRBJ1-2|.|.|16
CASGPQICGYLYGYTF
TGTGCTAGTGGTCCCCAAATTTGCGGTTACCTCTATGGCTACACCTTC